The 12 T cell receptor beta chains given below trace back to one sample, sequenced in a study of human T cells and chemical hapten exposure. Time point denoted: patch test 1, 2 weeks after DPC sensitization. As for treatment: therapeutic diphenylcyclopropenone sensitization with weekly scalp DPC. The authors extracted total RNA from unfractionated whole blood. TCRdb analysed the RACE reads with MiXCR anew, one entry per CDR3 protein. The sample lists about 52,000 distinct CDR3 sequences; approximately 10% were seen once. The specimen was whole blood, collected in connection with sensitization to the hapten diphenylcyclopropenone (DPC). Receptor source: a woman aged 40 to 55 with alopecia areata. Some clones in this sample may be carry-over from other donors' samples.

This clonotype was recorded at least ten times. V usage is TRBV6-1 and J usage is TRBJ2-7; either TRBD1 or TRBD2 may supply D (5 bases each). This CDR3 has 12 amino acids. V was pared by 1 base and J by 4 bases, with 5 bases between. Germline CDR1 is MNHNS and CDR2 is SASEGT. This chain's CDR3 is CASSEGGYEQYF. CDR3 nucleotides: TGTGCCAGCAGTGAAGGGGGGTACGAGCAGTACTTC.

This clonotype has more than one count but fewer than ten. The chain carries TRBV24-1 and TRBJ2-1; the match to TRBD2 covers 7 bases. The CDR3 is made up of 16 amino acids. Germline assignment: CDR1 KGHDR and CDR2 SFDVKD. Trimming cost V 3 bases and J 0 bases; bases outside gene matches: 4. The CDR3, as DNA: TGTGCCACCAGTGATGGGACGGGGGGCTCCTACAATGAGCAGTTCTTC. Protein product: CATSDGTGGSYNEQFF.

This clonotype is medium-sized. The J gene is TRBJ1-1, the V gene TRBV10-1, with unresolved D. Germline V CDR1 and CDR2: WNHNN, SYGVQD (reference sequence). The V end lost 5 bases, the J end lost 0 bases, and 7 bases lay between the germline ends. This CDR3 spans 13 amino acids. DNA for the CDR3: TGCGCCAGCAGTCCAACACTGAACACTGAAGCTTTCTTT. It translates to CASSPTLNTEAFF.

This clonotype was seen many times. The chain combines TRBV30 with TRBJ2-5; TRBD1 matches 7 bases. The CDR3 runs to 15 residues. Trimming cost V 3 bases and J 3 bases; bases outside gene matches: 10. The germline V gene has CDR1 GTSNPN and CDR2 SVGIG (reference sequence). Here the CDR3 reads CAWSPPRDRKETQYF. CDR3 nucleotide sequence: TGTGCCTGGAGCCCTCCCCGGGACAGAAAAGAGACCCAGTACTTC.

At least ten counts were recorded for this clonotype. CDR3 sequence: CASSLRLAPIYEQYF. The CDR3 DNA sequence: TGTGCCAGCAGCCTCCGACTAGCGCCCATCTACGAGCAGTACTTC. The chain links TRBV21-1 to TRBJ2-7; TRBD2 is the table's D call and was not checked against the DNA. TRBV21-1 corresponds to a pseudogene. The length of the CDR3 is 15 residues.

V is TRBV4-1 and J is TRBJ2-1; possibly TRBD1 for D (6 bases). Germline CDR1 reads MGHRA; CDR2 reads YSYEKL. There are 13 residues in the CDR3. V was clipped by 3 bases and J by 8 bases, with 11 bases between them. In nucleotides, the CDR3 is TGCGCCAGCAGCCAGGGGGCAGGCGATGAGCAGTTCTTC. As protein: CASSQGAGDEQFF.

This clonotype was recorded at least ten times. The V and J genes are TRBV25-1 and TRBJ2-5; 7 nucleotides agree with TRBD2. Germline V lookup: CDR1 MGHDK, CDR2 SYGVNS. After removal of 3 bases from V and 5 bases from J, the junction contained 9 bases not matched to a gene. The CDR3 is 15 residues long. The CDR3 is CASSEDRGVGETQYF. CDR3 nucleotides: TGTGCCAGCAGTGAGGACCGGGGGGTAGGGGAGACCCAGTACTTC.

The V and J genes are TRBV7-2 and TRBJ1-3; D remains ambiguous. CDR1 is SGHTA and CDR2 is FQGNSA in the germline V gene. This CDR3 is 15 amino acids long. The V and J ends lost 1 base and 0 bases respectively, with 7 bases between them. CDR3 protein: CASSLVAGSGNTIYF. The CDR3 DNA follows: TGTGCCAGCAGCTTAGTTGCGGGCTCTGGAAACACCATATATTTT.

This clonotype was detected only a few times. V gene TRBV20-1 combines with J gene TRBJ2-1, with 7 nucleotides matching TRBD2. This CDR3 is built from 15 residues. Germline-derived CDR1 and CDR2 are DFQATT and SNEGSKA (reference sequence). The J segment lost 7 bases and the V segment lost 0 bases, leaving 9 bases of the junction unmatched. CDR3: CSARDRRLAWNEQFF. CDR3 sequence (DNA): TGCAGTGCTAGAGATCGAAGACTAGCTTGGAATGAGCAGTTCTTC.

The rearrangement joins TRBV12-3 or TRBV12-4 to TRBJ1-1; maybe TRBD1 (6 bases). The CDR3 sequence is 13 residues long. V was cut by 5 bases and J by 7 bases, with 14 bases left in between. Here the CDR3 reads CASSPDDRLEAFF. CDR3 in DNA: TGTGCCAGCAGTCCGGACGACAGGCTTGAAGCTTTCTTT.

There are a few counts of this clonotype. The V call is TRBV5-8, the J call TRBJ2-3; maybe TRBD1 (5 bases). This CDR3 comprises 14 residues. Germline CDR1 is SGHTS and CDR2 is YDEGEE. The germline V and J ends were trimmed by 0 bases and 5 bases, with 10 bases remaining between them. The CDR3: CASSLEGPKDTQYF. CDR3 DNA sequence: TGTGCCAGCAGCTTGGAGGGGCCCAAAGATACGCAGTATTTT.

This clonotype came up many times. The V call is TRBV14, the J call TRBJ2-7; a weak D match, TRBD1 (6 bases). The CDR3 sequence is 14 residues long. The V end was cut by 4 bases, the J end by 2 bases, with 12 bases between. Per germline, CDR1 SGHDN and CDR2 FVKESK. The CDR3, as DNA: TGTGCCAGCAGCCCCCAGGGGTTCACCTACGAGCAGTACTTC. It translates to CASSPQGFTYEQYF.